The TCR beta chain described here comes from a study of Tregs in tolerant kidney transplant recipients (dated by TCRdb to the late 2010s). For context, the study as a whole: TCRbeta sequencing was used in the study to identify donor-specific regulatory T cells before combined kidney and bone marrow transplantation, and the identified cells were then tracked after transplant. Overall study outcomes, separate from this receptor: Although technical replication error seemed to be minimal, the question of biological reproducibility was not addressed directly. Expanding Tregs with activated donor B cells appeared to identify the most biologically relevant and donor-specific TCRbeta repertoire. Because only a small number of patients were included, the study had limitations, and the results will need to be validated in larger populations as well as under other immunosuppression protocols. For some patients, the PCR primers changed as time went on, which meant samples from those patients could not be compared with one another at the nucleotide level. In tolerant patients, donor-specific Tregs expanded more than Tregs overall, which suggests antigen-driven rather than nonspecific expansion.

Taken from the germline V gene, the CDR1 and CDR2 loops are SQVTM and ANQGSEA. V has 7 bases trimmed and J has 8 bases trimmed; junction bases matching no gene number 7. Including cysteine and phenylalanine, the CDR3 has 13 amino acids. CDR3 DNA only is kept here, 39 bases in frame from base 1. For TCRbeta CDR3 sequencing, genomic DNA was extracted from sorted cells using the QIAGEN DNeasy Blood and Tissue Kit. High-throughput TCRbeta CDR3 sequencing, which included PCR amplification with bias correction and internal controls, was done commercially through immunoSEQ. In the original analysis: A unique productive TCRbeta sequence was defined by the CDR3 nucleotide sequence when primers matched, and otherwise by the CDR3 amino acid sequence together with the Vbeta and Jbeta genes. To correct for sorting error, sequences found in more than one sorted population at a frequency ratio of 2:1 or less were discarded, and the remaining shared sequences were assigned to the population with the higher frequency. A sequence counted as donor-reactive if, in CFSE-low cells, the sequence had a frequency of at least 0.01% and was expanded at least 5-fold compared with unstimulated cells. Repertoire divergence was quantified by Jensen-Shannon divergence using the top 100 TCRbeta sequences ranked by frequency. For samples with multiple sequencing runs, sorting error was corrected separately for each run before the runs were pooled. TCRdb carries this immuneACCESS record with in-frame sequences only. Its versions omit some clonotypes, under half of them owing to an unresolved V gene in the studies checked, with the rest unexplained. V, J and clone size were drawn from that table, and D and trimming were deduced from the DNA. The sample table holds around 61,000 clones, of which 87% were seen once. In total, the top ten clones hold about 4% of the sample.

The sample's time point label, in plain terms: 6 months after combined kidney and bone marrow transplant. The transplants used related donors with nonmyeloablative bone marrow transplantation, and mixed chimerism in the human trials was transient. Thawed PBMCs were FACS-sorted into unstimulated Tregs (CD4+CD25+CD127-), CD4+ non-Tregs (CD4+CD25-), CD4 cells and CD8 cells. The patients were several recipients of combined kidney and bone marrow transplants from the ITN036ST trial, and samples were available only from these trial subjects. Healthy control blood was processed to PBMCs by Ficoll density gradient and cryopreserved, and patient PBMCs were collected before and after transplant. Turning to this clone: Which antigen it targets is not known. Per-base qualities were not stored, and no clone one base away is much larger.

The TCR comes from a human patient who received a combined kidney and bone marrow transplant. Some T cells may be donor cells from the graft after a transplant. This specimen consisted of CD4+ T cells from blood (PBMCs), obtained 6 months after the transplant. The rearrangement joined TRBV29-1 to TRBJ1-4; 10 of the junction bases match TRBD1. Read as DNA, the sequence is TGCAGCGCTAGGACAGGGGGAGGAGAAAAACTGTTTTTT. It is translated as CSARTGGGEKLFF.